This record covers a single T cell receptor beta chain. Which cohort a participant joined came from the clinical history participants gave. Donors of Cohort 3 who recovered were those that had two negative PCRs, clearance, or symptom resolution. The repertoire was sequenced with immunoSEQ multiplex PCR; TCRdb's copy has only in-frame clones and lacks some. The table lists fewer than 350,000 clones, 80% to 90% of them singletons, with roughly 2% in the top ten. The source of the sample is a study of blood T cell repertoires in COVID-19. The overall study: Samples representing acute and convalescent COVID-19 were sourced from the United States, Italy and Spain. The cDNA or gDNA used as material had been derived from T cells, B-cell-depleted T cells, or PBMCs.

Per germline, CDR1 LGHDT and CDR2 YNNKEL (reference sequence). The V gene end was trimmed by 4 bases and the J gene end by 5 bases; junction bases not matched to a gene: 5. CDR3 length: 14 amino acids. Sequencing was carried out using PBMCs or T cells enriched from blood (not recorded which). The chain recombines TRBV3-1 (or the pseudogene TRBV3-2) with TRBJ2-1; 7 bases are a match to TRBD1. The receptor's source is a young man who had recovered from COVID-19. The CDR3: CASSPGDRHNEQFF. In nucleotides, the CDR3 is TGTGCCAGCAGCCCCGGGGACAGACACAATGAGCAGTTCTTC.